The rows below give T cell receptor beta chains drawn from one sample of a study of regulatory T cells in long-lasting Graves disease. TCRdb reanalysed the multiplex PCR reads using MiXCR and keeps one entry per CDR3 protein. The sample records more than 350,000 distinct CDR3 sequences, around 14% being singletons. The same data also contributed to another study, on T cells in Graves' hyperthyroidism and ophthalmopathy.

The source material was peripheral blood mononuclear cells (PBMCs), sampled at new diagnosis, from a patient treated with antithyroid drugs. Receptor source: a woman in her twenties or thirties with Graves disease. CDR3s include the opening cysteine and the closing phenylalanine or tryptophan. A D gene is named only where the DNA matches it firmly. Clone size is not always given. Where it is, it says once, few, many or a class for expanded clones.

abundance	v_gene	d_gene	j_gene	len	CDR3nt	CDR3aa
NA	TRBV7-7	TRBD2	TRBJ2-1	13	TGTGCTAGCAGCTTAGGGCGGGAGGATGAGCAGTTCTTC	CASSLGREDEQFF
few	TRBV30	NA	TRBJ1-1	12	TGTGCCTGGATAGGGGGAAACACTGAAGCTTTCTTT	CAWIGGNTEAFF
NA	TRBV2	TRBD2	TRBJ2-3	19	TGTGCCAGCAGCCCACACCTCGGACTAGCGGGGGCTGAGTCAGATACGCAGTATTTT	CASSPHLGLAGAESDTQYF
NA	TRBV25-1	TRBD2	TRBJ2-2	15	TGTTCCAGCAGTGCGACTAGCGGGAGGGGCGGGGAGCTGTTTTTT	CSSSATSGRGGELFF
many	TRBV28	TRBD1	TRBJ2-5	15	TGTGCCAGCAATGGACAGGACTCCTTGATCGGGACCCAGTACTTC	CASNGQDSLIGTQYF
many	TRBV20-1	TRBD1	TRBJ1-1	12	TGCAGTGCTAGGACAGGGCGGACTGAAGCTTTCTTT	CSARTGRTEAFF
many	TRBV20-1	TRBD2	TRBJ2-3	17	TGCAGTGCTAGAGATATCATGCTAGCGGGAGGGCCAGATACGCAGTATTTT	CSARDIMLAGGPDTQYF
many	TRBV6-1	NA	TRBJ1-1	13	TGTGCCAGCAGTGAGGTAGAGAACACTGAAGCTTTCTTT	CASSEVENTEAFF
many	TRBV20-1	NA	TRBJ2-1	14	TGCAGTGCCAGACGGGTTAGCTCCTACAATGAGCAGTTCTTC	CSARRVSSYNEQFF
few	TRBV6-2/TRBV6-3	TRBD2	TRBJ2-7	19	TGTGCCAGCAGTTACTCGATGTCCGGGACTAGCGGGAGTTCCTACGAGCAGTACTTC	CASSYSMSGTSGSSYEQYF
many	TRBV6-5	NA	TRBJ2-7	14	TGTGCCAGCAGTTACTTCGGGGTGACTTACGAGCAGTACTTC	CASSYFGVTYEQYF
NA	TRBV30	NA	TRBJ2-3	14	TGTGCCTGGACTAGCGCCATTAGCACAGATACGCAGTATTTT	CAWTSAISTDTQYF
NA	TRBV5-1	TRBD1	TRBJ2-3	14	TGCGCCAGCAGCTCGACAGGGGACGGAGATACGCAGTATTTT	CASSSTGDGDTQYF
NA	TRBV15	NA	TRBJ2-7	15	TGTGCCACCAGCAGAGAGCGGACCCTTTCCTACGAGCAGTACTTC	CATSRERTLSYEQYF
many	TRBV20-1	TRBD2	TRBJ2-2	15	TGCAGTGCAGAGGTAGCGGGAGAGGACACCGGGGAGCTGTTTTTT	CSAEVAGEDTGELFF
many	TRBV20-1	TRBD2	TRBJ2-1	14	TGCAGTGCTATGGGACTAGCGGAGTACAATGAGCAGTTCTTC	CSAMGLAEYNEQFF
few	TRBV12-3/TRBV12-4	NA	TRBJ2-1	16	TGTGCCAGCGGGGGGGGGCCGGGTTCCACCTACAATGAGCAGTTCTTC	CASGGGPGSTYNEQFF
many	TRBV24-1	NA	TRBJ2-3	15	TGTGCCACCAGTGATTTGGGGTCAGAAGGAGATACGCAGTATTTT	CATSDLGSEGDTQYF
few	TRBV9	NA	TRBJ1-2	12	TGTGCCAGCAGCGTGACCGGGGATGGCTACACCTTC	CASSVTGDGYTF
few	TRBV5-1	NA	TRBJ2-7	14	TGCGCCAGCAGCTTGGCATATAGCTCCTACGAGCAGTACTTC	CASSLAYSSYEQYF
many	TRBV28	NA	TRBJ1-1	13	TGTGCCAGCAGAAACACAGGGTTCACTGAAGCTTTCTTT	CASRNTGFTEAFF
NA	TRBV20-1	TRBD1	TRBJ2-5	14	TGCAGTGCTAGTGTCGGGACAGGGTTCGAGACCCAGTACTTC	CSASVGTGFETQYF
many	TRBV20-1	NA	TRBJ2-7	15	TGCAGTGCTAGAGACCCGGGTCAGGGCACGAACGAGCAGTACTTC	CSARDPGQGTNEQYF
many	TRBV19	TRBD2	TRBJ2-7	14	TGTGCCAGTAGTCCCGGACTAGGACCCTCCGAGCAGTACTTC	CASSPGLGPSEQYF
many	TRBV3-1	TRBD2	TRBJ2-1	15	TGTGCCAGCAGCCCCCCCCGGGAGGGAGGCAATGAGCAGTTCTTC	CASSPPREGGNEQFF
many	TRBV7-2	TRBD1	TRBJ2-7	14	TGTGCCAGCAGCTTAGCGACAGGGGCCTACGAGCAGTACTTC	CASSLATGAYEQYF
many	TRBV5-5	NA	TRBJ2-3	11	TGTGCCAGCAGGGCGGTAGATACGCAGTATTTT	CASRAVDTQYF
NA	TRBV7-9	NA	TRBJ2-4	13	TGTGCCAGCAGCCCGGAAGCCAAAAACATTCAGTACTTC	CASSPEAKNIQYF
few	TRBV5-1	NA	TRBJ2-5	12	TGCGCCAGCAGCTTCGTAGGAGAGACCCAGTACTTC	CASSFVGETQYF
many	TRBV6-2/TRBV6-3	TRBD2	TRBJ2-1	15	TGTGCCAGCAGTGAGGGGACTAGCGGGAGCAATGAGCAGTTCTTC	CASSEGTSGSNEQFF
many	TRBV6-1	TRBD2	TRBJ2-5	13	TGTGCCAGCGCGGGAGGGCCGAGAGAGACCCAGTACTTC	CASAGGPRETQYF
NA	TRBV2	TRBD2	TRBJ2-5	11	TGTGCCACCCACCCTCCGGGACTAGCTTACTTC	CATHPPGLAYF
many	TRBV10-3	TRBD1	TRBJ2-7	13	TGTGCCATCCAAGGGGGCATCGCCTACGAGCAGTACTTC	CAIQGGIAYEQYF
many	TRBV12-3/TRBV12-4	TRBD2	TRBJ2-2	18	TGTGCCAGCAGCCAGGGACTAGCGGGAGGGGCGGACACCGGGGAGCTGTTTTTT	CASSQGLAGGADTGELFF
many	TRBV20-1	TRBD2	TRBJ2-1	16	TGCAGTGCTAGAGCTCGGCGGGAGGGCCGGCGTAATGAGCAGTTCTTC	CSARARREGRRNEQFF
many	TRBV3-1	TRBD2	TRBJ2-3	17	TGTGCCAGCAGCCGACCTTCCGGGACTAGCGGAACAGATACGCAGTATTTT	CASSRPSGTSGTDTQYF
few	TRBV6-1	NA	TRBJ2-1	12	TGTGCTAGTCAGAGGGGCGAGAATGAGCAGTTCTTC	CASQRGENEQFF
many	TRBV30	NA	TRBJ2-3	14	TGTGCCTGGAGTGTCAATGGGGCAGGGGATACGCAGTATTTT	CAWSVNGAGDTQYF
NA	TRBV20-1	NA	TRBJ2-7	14	TGCAGTGCTAGACCCGGAAGCGCAACCTACGAGCAGTACTTC	CSARPGSATYEQYF
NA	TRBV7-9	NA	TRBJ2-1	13	TGTGCCAGCCTTTCCCCGATGTTCGGAGAGCAGTTCTTC	CASLSPMFGEQFF
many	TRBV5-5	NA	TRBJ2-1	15	TGTGCCAGCAGCTTGGGCCCAGCGGCCTGGGATGAGCAGTTCTTC	CASSLGPAAWDEQFF
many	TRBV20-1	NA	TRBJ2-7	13	TGCAGTGCTAGAGATTTAGGAGGCTACGAGCAGTACTTC	CSARDLGGYEQYF
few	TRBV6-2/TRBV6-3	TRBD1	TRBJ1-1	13	TGTGCCAGCAGCGGACAGGGGGAAACTGAAGCTTTCTTT	CASSGQGETEAFF
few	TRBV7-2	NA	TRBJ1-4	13	TGTGCCAGCAGCTTATTGGCTAATGAAAAACTGTTTTTT	CASSLLANEKLFF
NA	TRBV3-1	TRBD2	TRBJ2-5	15	TGTGCCAGCAGCCAAGTAACTAGCGGGGTCGAGACCCAGTACTTC	CASSQVTSGVETQYF
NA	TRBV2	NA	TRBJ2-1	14	TGTGCCAGCAGTCCTTTAGGTCAGGAGGATGAGCAGTTCTTC	CASSPLGQEDEQFF
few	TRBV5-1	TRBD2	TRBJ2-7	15	TGCGCCAGCAGATTCTCGGGACTAGTGGTCTACGAGCAGTACTTC	CASRFSGLVVYEQYF